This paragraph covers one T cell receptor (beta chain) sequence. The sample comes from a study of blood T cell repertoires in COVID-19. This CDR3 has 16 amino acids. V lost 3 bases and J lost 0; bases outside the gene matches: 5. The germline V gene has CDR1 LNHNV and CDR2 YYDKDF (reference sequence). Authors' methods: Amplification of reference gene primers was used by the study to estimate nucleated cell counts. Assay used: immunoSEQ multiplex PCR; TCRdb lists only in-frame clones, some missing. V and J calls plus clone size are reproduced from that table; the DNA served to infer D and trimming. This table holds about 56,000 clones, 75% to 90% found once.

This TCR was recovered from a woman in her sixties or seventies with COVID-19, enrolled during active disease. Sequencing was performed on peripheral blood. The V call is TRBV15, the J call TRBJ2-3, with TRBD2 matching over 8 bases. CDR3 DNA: TGTGCCACCAGCAGCTGGACTAGCCTTAGCACAGATACGCAGTATTTT. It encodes CATSSWTSLSTDTQYF.